The 30 T cell receptor beta chains below were found in one sample sequenced in a study of T-cell reconstitution after alpha-beta-depleted transplantation in children. The TCRbeta library was prepared with unique molecular identifiers. One entry per CDR3 protein, called by TCRdb with MiXCR from the PCR reads. Of around 87,000 distinct CDR3 sequences in the sample, 7.5% to 9.5% were seen once. Sequenced here: PBMCs from the stem cell graft donor, sampled from the stem cell graft. Receptors were obtained from a human donor who donated a stem cell graft to a child with congenital amegakaryocytic thrombocytopenia.

In its sample, this clonotype was seen many times. The chain joins TRBV15 to TRBJ2-5; the D gene is possibly TRBD2 (6 bases). Germline V lookup: CDR1 LNHNV, CDR2 YYDKDF (reference sequence). The CDR3 contains 14 residues. V lost 5 bases to trimming and J lost 2 bases, with 12 bases between them. The CDR3 protein is CATSVRLGQETQYF. The CDR3 DNA is TGTGCCACCAGCGTACGACTAGGGCAAGAGACCCAGTACTTC.

There are many counts of this clonotype. The chain joins TRBV7-2 to TRBJ1-4; D might be TRBD1 (6 bases). Germline V lookup: CDR1 SGHTA, CDR2 FQGNSA. Trimming cost V 3 bases and J 6 bases, with 14 bases left between them. This CDR3 spans 15 amino acids. As DNA, the CDR3 is TGTGCCAGCAGCTTCGGGACAAACCCCGATGAAAAACTGTTTTTT. Amino acid sequence: CASSFGTNPDEKLFF.

This clonotype was detected ten times or more. The rearrangement links TRBV5-1 to TRBJ1-4, with unresolved D. The CDR3 spans 15 residues. V gave up 1 base and J gave up 0 bases, with 7 bases separating them. CDR1 is SGHRS and CDR2 is YFSETQ in the germline V gene. This CDR3 reads CASSLYASTNEKLFF. The CDR3 DNA reads TGCGCCAGCAGCTTGTACGCATCAACTAATGAAAAACTGTTTTTT. The variable domain in full, completed from reference TRBV5-1 and TRBJ1-4, reads KAGVTQTPRYLIKTRGQQVTLSCSPISGHRSVSWYQQTPGQGLQFLFEYFSETQRNKGNFPGRFSGRQFSNSRSEMNVSTLELGDSALYLCASSLYASTNEKLFFGSGTQLSVL.

The chain links TRBV5-6 to TRBJ1-2; possibly TRBD1 for D (5 bases). This CDR3 comprises 12 residues. Trimming took off 4 bases at V and 6 bases at J, with 10 bases between the two ends. CDR1 SGHDT and CDR2 YYEEEE come from the germline V gene. CDR3 region: CASSPGLHGYTF. CDR3 nucleotide sequence: TGTGCCAGCAGCCCGGGGCTCCATGGCTACACCTTC.

As regards this clonotype: An end of the junction differs from the germline gene, which may be a read error. The V gene is TRBV12-3 or TRBV12-4, the J gene TRBJ2-1; possibly TRBD2 for D (5 bases). CDR3 size: 17 residues. The CDR3 loop is CASTHFGGRATYNEQFF. The CDR3 nucleotides read TGTGCCAGCACCCATTTTGGCGGGCGGGCTACCTACAATGAGCAGTTCTTT.

This clonotype was seen repeatedly, ten times or more. V gene TRBV6-5 combines with J gene TRBJ2-3, with D uncertain. The CDR3 is 14 amino acids. V lost 0 bases, J lost 5 bases, and 9 bases lay in between. CDR1 MNHEY and CDR2 SVGAGI come from the germline V gene. This chain's CDR3 is CASSYSISGDTQYF. The CDR3 DNA is TGTGCCAGCAGTTACTCGATATCTGGAGATACGCAGTATTTT.

V gene TRBV18 combines with J gene TRBJ2-5, with 11 bases fitting TRBD2. J gave up 3 bases and V 3 bases, and 0 bases lay outside the gene matches. The germline CDR1 and CDR2 sequences are KGHSH and LQKENI. CDR3 size: 14 residues. DNA of the CDR3: TGTGCCAGCTCACCGGGACTAGCGGAAGAGACCCAGTACTTC. Translated: CASSPGLAEETQYF.

This clonotype was observed many times. The chain combines TRBV7-9 with TRBJ2-7; D possibly uses TRBD1 or TRBD2 (5 bases each). CDR3 length: 16 amino acids. The V end lost 1 base, the J end lost 3 bases, and 16 bases lay between the germline ends. Germline V gene data show CDR1 as SEHNR and CDR2 as FQNEAQ (reference sequence). This chain's CDR3 is CASSLGDRAPDYEQYF. CDR3 sequence (DNA): TGTGCCAGCAGCTTAGGGGACCGGGCCCCGGACTACGAGCAGTACTTC.

At least ten counts were recorded for this clonotype. V is TRBV6-2 or TRBV6-3 and J is TRBJ1-5; perhaps TRBD1 as D (5 bases). The germline V and J ends were trimmed by 7 bases and 5 bases, with 15 bases remaining between them. Germline V CDR1 and CDR2: MNHEY, SVGEGT. The length of the CDR3 is 14 residues. This chain's CDR3 is CASNQGGQYQPQHF. The CDR3 DNA reads as TGTGCCAGCAATCAGGGAGGACAATATCAGCCCCAGCATTTT.

To note about this clonotype: Possible read error: a much larger clone is one base away. The V call is TRBV5-1, the J call TRBJ2-3, with unresolved D. Per germline, CDR1 SGHRS and CDR2 YFSETQ. This CDR3 has 15 amino acids. The V end was cut by 2 bases, the J end by 0 bases, with 10 bases between. CDR3: CASSFGGISTDTQYF. The CDR3 coding sequence is TGCGCCAGCAGCTTTGGCGGTATTAGCACAGATACGCAGTATTTT.

This clonotype is classed as medium-sized. The chain recombines TRBV5-1 with TRBJ2-3; possibly TRBD2 for D (6 bases). CDR1 SGHRS and CDR2 YFSETQ come from the germline V gene. The CDR3 covers 15 residues. Trimming shortened V by 1 base and J by 2 bases, and 11 bases separated the two germline ends. The CDR3: CASSLYSGYTDTQYF. The CDR3, as DNA: TGCGCCAGCAGCTTGTATAGCGGATACACAGATACGCAGTATTTT.

The sample holds many counts of this clonotype. The rearrangement uses TRBV4-2 and TRBJ2-7; a possible D gene is TRBD1 (6 bases). Germline V gene lookup returns CDR1 LGHNA and CDR2 YNFKEQ. This CDR3 spans 13 amino acids. Trimming took 5 bases from V and 7 from J, leaving 15 bases between them. The DNA for the CDR3 is TGTGCCAGCAGCAAATCTATCGGGACAGAGCAGTACTTC. This translates into CASSKSIGTEQYF.

This clonotype was observed many times. The V and J genes are TRBV3-1 and TRBJ2-7; D gene ambiguous. The CDR3 sequence is 15 residues long. V shed 4 bases and J shed 3 bases, with 16 bases lying between them. CDR1 and CDR2 from the germline V gene are LGHDT and YNNKEL (reference sequence). The CDR3 loop reads CASSPHLDLSYEQYF. The CDR3 nucleotides are TGTGCCAGCAGCCCACATTTGGACCTGAGCTACGAGCAGTACTTC.

This clonotype was counted at least ten times. The chain carries TRBV6-2 or TRBV6-3 and TRBJ2-3, with a weak D call TRBD2 (7 bases). CDR1 and CDR2 from the germline V gene are MNHEY and SVGEGT. CDR3 length: 14 residues. The V end was cut by 6 bases, the J end by 4 bases, with 14 bases between. The CDR3 spells CASRLTGGSDTQYF. CDR3 DNA sequence: TGTGCCAGCAGACTCACGGGGGGCTCAGATACGCAGTATTTT.

This clonotype has ten or more counts. The chain recombines TRBV5-1 with TRBJ2-2; D is perhaps TRBD1 (5 bases). V was clipped by 0 bases and J by 4 bases, with 7 bases between them. The CDR3 runs to 14 residues. Germline CDR1 and CDR2: SGHRS and YFSETQ. In DNA form, the CDR3 reads TGCGCCAGCAGCTTGGGAGACAGCACCGGGGAGCTGTTTTTT. It yields the protein CASSLGDSTGELFF.

At least ten counts were recorded for this clonotype. The J gene is TRBJ2-1, the V gene TRBV28; D call uncertain. The CDR3 totals 15 residues. CDR1 MDHEN and CDR2 SYDVKM come from the germline V gene. Deletions cut 7 bases from V and 6 bases from J, with 19 bases between. The CDR3, as DNA: TGTGCCAGCACCACGGCGGCGCTAGACCCCAATGAGCAGTTCTTC. Its protein is CASTTAALDPNEQFF.

This clonotype occurred many times. J is TRBJ2-6 and V is TRBV5-1; no clear D gene. The CDR3 length is 16 residues. Trimming removed 5 bases from V and 0 bases from J, with 12 bases in between. The germline gives CDR1 SGHRS, CDR2 YFSETQ. In DNA, the CDR3 is TGCGCCAGCAGGTTAGGACCGGCCTCTGGGGCCAACGTCCTGACTTTC. Encoded protein: CASRLGPASGANVLTF.

The chain has TRBV20-1 and TRBJ2-3; 10 positions match TRBD2. CDR3 size: 15 residues. In germline, CDR1 is DFQATT, CDR2 SNEGSKA (reference sequence). With V trimmed by 0 bases and J by 8 bases, 8 bases remained unmatched. CDR3 nucleotide sequence: TGCAGTGCTAGAGATTGGGCTAGCGGGAGTTCTACGCAGTATTTT. Residues: CSARDWASGSSTQYF.

This clonotype has a count of ten or more. The chain employs TRBV7-9 and TRBJ2-2; D possibly uses TRBD1 or TRBD2 (6 bases each). The CDR3 is 14 amino acids. The germline V gene has CDR1 SEHNR and CDR2 FQNEAQ (reference sequence). The V and J ends lost 10 bases and 0 bases respectively, with 12 bases between them. The CDR3 region is CATRGLTNTGELFF. The CDR3 coding sequence is TGTGCCACTCGGGGGCTTACGAACACCGGGGAGCTGTTTTTT.

The chain couples TRBV10-3 to TRBJ2-5; D remains ambiguous. The CDR3 is 13 amino acids. Trimming left V 8 bases short and J 5 bases short, with 15 bases between. Per the germline V gene, CDR1 is ENHRY and CDR2 is SYGVKD. The CDR3 spells CAIGSGVGETQYF. The CDR3 DNA reads as TGTGCCATCGGCTCGGGCGTTGGGGAGACCCAGTACTTC.

This clonotype has at least ten counts. This rearrangement joins TRBV10-3 to TRBJ1-1, with D uncertain. V lost 0 bases and J lost 0, with 8 bases in between. Germline CDR1 is ENHRY and CDR2 is SYGVKD. The CDR3 is 15 residues long. The DNA for the CDR3 is TGTGCCATCAGTGAGTCGACCACCATGAACACTGAAGCTTTCTTT. Translating it yields CAISESTTMNTEAFF.

This clonotype came up many times. The CDR3 here is CSAAPQTGRFLDEQFF. The CDR3 nucleotides are TGCAGCGCCGCGCCTCAGACAGGGCGTTTTCTGGATGAGCAGTTCTTC. J is TRBJ2-1 and V is TRBV29-1; 7 bases align to TRBD1. Germline-derived CDR1 and CDR2 are SQVTM and ANQGSEA. V lost 7 bases and J lost 8; bases outside the gene matches: 20. The CDR3 has 16 residues.

The sample holds many counts of this clonotype. The V call is TRBV20-1, the J call TRBJ2-7; 7 bases fit TRBD1. Losses at the gene ends were 1 base for V and 7 bases for J; bases not matched to a gene: 7. CDR1 and CDR2 (germline): DFQATT, SNEGSKA (reference sequence). The CDR3 runs to 13 residues. DNA of the CDR3: TGCAGTGCTAGAGGACAGGGACGGACTGAGCAGTACTTC. Residues: CSARGQGRTEQYF.

This clonotype occurred many times. The chain employs TRBV6-1 and TRBJ1-2; TRBD1 agrees at 11 bases. This CDR3 contains 15 residues. Germline values: CDR1 MNHNS, CDR2 SASEGT. V shed 0 bases, J shed 6 bases, and the junction held 3 bases outside the gene matches. CDR3 in amino acids: CASSEAWDRGDGYTF. CDR3 sequence (DNA): TGTGCCAGCAGTGAAGCATGGGACAGGGGGGATGGCTACACCTTC.

As concerns this clonotype: A much more abundant neighbour one base away suggests this may be a read error. The chain uses TRBV7-9 and TRBJ1-2; no clear D. CDR1 and CDR2 from the germline V gene are SEHNR and FQNEAQ (reference sequence). This CDR3 has 12 residues. The CDR3 bases are TGTGCCAGCCGCTTAGCAGGTGCCGGCTACACCTTC. It codes for CASRLAGAGYTF.

This clonotype was seen repeatedly, ten times or more. This chain uses TRBV20-1 with TRBJ1-1; no reliable D call. The CDR3 totals 13 residues. Germline lookup yields CDR1 DFQATT and CDR2 SNEGSKA (reference sequence). The CDR3 coding sequence is TGCAGCCCCGCCGGCCCCTCGACCACTGAAGCTTTCTTT. Translating it yields CSPAGPSTTEAFF.

Remarks on this clonotype: The junction shows a germline mismatch at one end, possibly a read error. The chain joins TRBV7-6 to TRBJ2-7, with D hard to call. The germline CDR1 and CDR2 sequences are SGHVS and FNYEAQ. CDR3 length equals 13 residues. CDR3 DNA sequence: TGTGCCAGCAGCTCAGGTTTCTCCTATGAGCAGTACTTC. Its protein product is CASSSGFSYEQYF.

The chain joins TRBV6-2 or TRBV6-3 to TRBJ1-2, with 7 nucleotides matching TRBD1. From germline, CDR1 is MNHEY and CDR2 SVGEGT. This CDR3 has 15 amino acids. V dropped 7 bases and J dropped 2; count of bases not matched to a gene: 10. The CDR3 sequence: CASTQRGTANYGYTF. The CDR3 DNA is TGTGCCAGCACCCAACGGGGGACAGCCAACTATGGCTACACCTTC.

This clonotype was recorded many times. This chain uses TRBV12-3 or TRBV12-4 with TRBJ2-1; D ambiguous. Trimming took 7 bases from V and 10 from J, leaving 20 bases between them. The CDR3 is 14 residues long. The CDR3 loop is CASTKSERSWEQFF. In DNA, the CDR3 is TGTGCCAGCACCAAATCCGAGAGGTCCTGGGAGCAGTTCTTC.

About this clonotype itself: This sequence may be a read error, since a much larger clone differs from it by one base. Lacking the conserved final phenylalanine or tryptophan, this CDR3 likely reflects a read error. The chain recombines TRBV29-1 with TRBJ2-1; D call uncertain. V lost 6 bases to trimming and J lost 2 bases, with 8 bases between them. There are 12 residues in the CDR3. The germline gives CDR1 SQVTM, CDR2 ANQGSEA. The CDR3 DNA sequence: TGCAGCGTGGGATTTACCTACAATGAGCAGTTCTTG. Encoded protein: CSVGFTYNEQFL.